Below are 3 T cell receptor beta chains sequenced from a single sample in a study of OX40 agonist ivuxolimab in advanced cancers. Libraries were made using the immunoSEQ multiplex PCR assay. In its TCRdb copy, this immuneACCESS table keeps in-frame sequences only and misses some clones. Where compared with another copy, unresolved V genes explain less than half of these, and the others have no known cause. A total of about 15,000 clones appear in this sample, about 80% of them only once. Of the sample, under 35% falls within the top ten clones. The input for sequencing was CD4+ or CD8+ T cells sorted from blood, taken in a trial of the OX40 agonist ivuxolimab. The receptors were sampled from an adult with an advanced solid tumor such as melanoma, head and neck, liver or kidney cancer.

The chain joins TRBV10-1 to TRBJ2-1; 12 nucleotides align to TRBD2. The CDR3 length is 15 residues. Losses at the gene ends were 0 bases for V and 7 bases for J; bases not matched to a gene: 1. Germline CDR1 is WNHNN and CDR2 is SYGVQD (reference sequence). CDR3 region: CASSESGLAGNEQFF. The DNA of the CDR3 is TGCGCCAGCAGTGAGTCGGGACTAGCGGGTAATGAGCAGTTCTTC.

This chain joins TRBV9 and TRBJ2-1; the D gene is possibly TRBD2 (6 bases). V was cut by 3 bases and J by 0 bases, with 13 bases left in between. This CDR3 has 16 amino acids. Per germline, CDR1 SGDLS and CDR2 YYNGEE. In DNA form, the CDR3 reads TGTGCCAGCAGCGCACATAGCGGTAGCTCCTACAATGAGCAGTTCTTC. It encodes CASSAHSGSSYNEQFF.

The V gene is TRBV6-5, the J gene TRBJ1-5; perhaps TRBD1 as D (5 bases). From germline, CDR1 is MNHEY and CDR2 SVGAGI. Deletions cut 6 bases from V and 0 bases from J, with 12 bases between. The CDR3 is made up of 15 amino acids. The CDR3 region has the DNA TGTGCCAGCAGCCTGACAGAATATAGCAATCAGCCCCAGCATTTT. Its protein is CASSLTEYSNQPQHF.